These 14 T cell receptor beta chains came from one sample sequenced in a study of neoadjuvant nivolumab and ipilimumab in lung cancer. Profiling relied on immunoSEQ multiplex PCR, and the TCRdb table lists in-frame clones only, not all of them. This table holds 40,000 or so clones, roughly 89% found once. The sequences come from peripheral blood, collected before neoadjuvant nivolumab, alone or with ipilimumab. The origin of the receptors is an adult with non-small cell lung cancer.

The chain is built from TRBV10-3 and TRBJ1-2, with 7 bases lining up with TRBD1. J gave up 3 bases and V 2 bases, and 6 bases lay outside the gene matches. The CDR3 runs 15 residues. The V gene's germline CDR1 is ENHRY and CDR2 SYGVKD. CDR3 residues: CAISEISGGHYGYTF. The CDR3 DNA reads TGTGCCATCAGTGAGATATCAGGGGGACACTATGGCTACACCTTC.

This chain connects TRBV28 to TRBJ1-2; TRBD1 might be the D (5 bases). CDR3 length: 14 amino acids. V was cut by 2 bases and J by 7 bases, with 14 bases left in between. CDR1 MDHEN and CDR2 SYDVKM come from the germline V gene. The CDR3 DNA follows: TGTGCCAGCAGTTTACCTCGAGGGGTAACTGGCTACACCTTC. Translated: CASSLPRGVTGYTF.

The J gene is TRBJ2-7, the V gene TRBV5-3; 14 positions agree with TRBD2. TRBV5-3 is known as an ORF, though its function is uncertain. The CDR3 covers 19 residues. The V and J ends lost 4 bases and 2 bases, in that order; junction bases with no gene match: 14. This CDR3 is CARSPGTSGRKQHAYEQYF. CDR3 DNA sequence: TGTGCCAGAAGCCCCGGGACTAGCGGGAGAAAACAACATGCCTACGAGCAGTACTTC.

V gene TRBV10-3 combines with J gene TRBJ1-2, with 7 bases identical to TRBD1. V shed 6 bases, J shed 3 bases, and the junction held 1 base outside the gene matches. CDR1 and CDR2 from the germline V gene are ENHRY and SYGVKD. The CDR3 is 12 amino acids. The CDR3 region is CAISDRDYGYTF. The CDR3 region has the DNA TGTGCCATCAGCGACAGGGACTATGGCTACACCTTC.

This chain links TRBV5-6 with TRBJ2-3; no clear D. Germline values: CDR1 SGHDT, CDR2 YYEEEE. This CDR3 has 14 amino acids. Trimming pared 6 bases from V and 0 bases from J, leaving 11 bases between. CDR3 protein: CASTEYASTDTQYF. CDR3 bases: TGTGCCAGCACCGAATACGCAAGCACAGATACGCAGTATTTT.

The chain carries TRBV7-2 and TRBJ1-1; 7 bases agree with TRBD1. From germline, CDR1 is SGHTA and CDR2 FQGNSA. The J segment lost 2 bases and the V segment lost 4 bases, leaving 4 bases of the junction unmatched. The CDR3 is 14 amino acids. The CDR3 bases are TGTGCCAGCAGCTCCGGACAGGTCAACACTGAAGCTTTCTTT. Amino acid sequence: CASSSGQVNTEAFF.

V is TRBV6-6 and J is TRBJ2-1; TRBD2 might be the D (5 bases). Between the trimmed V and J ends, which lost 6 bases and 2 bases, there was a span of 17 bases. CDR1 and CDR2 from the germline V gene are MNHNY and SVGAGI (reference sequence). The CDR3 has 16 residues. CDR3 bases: TGTGCCAGCAGCCACAAACGAGCGGTAACCTACAATGAGCAGTTCTTC. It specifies CASSHKRAVTYNEQFF.

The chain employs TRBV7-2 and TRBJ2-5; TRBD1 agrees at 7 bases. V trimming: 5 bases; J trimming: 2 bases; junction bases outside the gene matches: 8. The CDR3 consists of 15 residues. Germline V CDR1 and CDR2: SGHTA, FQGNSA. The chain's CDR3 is CASSRQQGWQETQYF. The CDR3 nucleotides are TGTGCCAGCAGCCGCCAACAGGGGTGGCAAGAGACCCAGTACTTC.

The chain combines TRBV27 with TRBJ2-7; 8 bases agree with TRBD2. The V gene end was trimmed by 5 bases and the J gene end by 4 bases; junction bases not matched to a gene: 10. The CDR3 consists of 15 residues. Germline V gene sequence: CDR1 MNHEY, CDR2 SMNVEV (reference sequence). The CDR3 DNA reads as TGTGCCAGCAGTCCACGGGGGGGGAGGCTATACGAGCAGTACTTC. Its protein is CASSPRGGRLYEQYF.

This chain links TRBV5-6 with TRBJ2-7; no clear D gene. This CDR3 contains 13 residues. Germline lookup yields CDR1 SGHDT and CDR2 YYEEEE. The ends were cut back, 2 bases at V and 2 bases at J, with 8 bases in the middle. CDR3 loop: CASSFIGTYEQYF. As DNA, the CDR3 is TGTGCCAGCAGCTTTATTGGAACCTACGAGCAGTACTTC.

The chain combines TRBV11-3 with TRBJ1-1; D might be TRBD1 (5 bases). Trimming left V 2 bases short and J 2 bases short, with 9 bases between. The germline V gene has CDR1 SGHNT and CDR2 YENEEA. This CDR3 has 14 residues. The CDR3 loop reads CASSLRGINTEAFF. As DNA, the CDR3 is TGTGCCAGCAGCTTAAGGGGCATAAACACTGAAGCTTTCTTT.

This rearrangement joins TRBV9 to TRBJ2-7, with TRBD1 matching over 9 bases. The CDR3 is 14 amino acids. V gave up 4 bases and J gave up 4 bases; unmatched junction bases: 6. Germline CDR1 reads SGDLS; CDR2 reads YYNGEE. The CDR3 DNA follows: TGTGCCAGCAGCCCGGGACAGGGCGGGTACGAGCAGTACTTC. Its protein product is CASSPGQGGYEQYF.

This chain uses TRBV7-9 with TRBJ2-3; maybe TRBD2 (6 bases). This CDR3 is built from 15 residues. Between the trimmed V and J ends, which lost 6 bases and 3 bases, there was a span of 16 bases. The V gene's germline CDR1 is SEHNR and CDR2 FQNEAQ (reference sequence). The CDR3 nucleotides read TGTGCCAGCAGTCCGAGACTAGGGAGAACAGATACGCAGTATTTT. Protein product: CASSPRLGRTDTQYF.

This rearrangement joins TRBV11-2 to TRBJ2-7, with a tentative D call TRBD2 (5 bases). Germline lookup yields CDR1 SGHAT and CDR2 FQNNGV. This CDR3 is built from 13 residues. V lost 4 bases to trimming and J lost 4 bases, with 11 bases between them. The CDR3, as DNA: TGTGCCAGCAGCTCATACGGGGTTTACGAGCAGTACTTC. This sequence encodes CASSSYGVYEQYF.